The text below deals with one T cell receptor beta chain. The sample comes from a study of identical twins. The CDR3 has 16 amino acids. V was cut by 5 bases and J by 1 base, with 16 bases left in between. Per the germline V gene, CDR1 is SGHKS and CDR2 is YYEKEE (reference sequence). A universal primer site came from template switching; cDNA carried unique molecular identifiers. MiXCR, applied by TCRdb to the 5' RACE reads, yields one record per CDR3 protein. The sample records 420,000 or so distinct CDR3 sequences, about a fifth being singletons. The chain employs TRBV5-5 and TRBJ2-1, with D possibly being TRBD1 (6 bases). The sequenced material came from naive T cells sorted from blood. The TCR originated in a man aged 50 to 60 in good health. CDR3 DNA: TGTGCCAGCAGAATTGCTTCCGGACAGTCCTACAATGAGCAGTTCTTC. It is translated as CASRIASGQSYNEQFF. Full variable domain (remainder filled in from reference TRBV5-5 and TRBJ2-1): DAGVTQSPTHLIKTRGQQVTLRCSPISGHKSVSWYQQVLGQGPQFIFQYYEKEERGRGNFPDRFSARQFPNYSSELNVNALLLGDSALYLCASRIASGQSYNEQFFGPGTRLTVL.